This T cell receptor (beta chain) comes out of a study of STAT5B mutations in CD4+ large granular lymphocyte leukemia. From germline, CDR1 is MNHEY and CDR2 SVGAGI. The CDR3 extends over 14 amino acids. Trimming stripped 2 bases from V and 4 bases from J, with 12 bases between. In the case of this clone: Its antigen is unidentified.

Some clones are missing from TCRdb's copy, which holds only in-frame ones; the method was immunoSEQ multiplex PCR. The sample lists tens of thousands of clones, about 70% occurring once. Healthy controls were blood donor buffy coats. Study results and caveats: Compared with healthy controls (2/35), patient top clones favored TRBV06 (8/27).

This TCR was sampled from a human donor in good health. Sequencing was carried out using CD4+ T cells from blood buffy coats. J is TRBJ2-7 and V is TRBV6-5; D unresolved. Here the CDR3 DNA reads TGTGCCAGCAGTTACCCCAGGACCGTTTACGAGCAGTACTTC. Residues: CASSYPRTVYEQYF.